There are many counts of the clone carrying this TCR beta chain. These data originate in a study of tumor-infiltrating lymphocytes in primary liver carcinoma. Starting material of 400 to 600 ng total RNA yielded TCR beta cDNA via a constant-region primer. TCR beta libraries came from three nested multiplex PCR rounds using slightly modified ARM-PCR. With TRBV1-TRBV30 forward primers and a C-beta reverse primer, the first two PCR rounds were run for about 10 cycles each. TCRdb analysed the multiplex PCR reads with MiXCR anew, one entry per CDR3 protein. The table shows roughly 86,000 distinct CDR3 sequences, with roughly 70% occurring only once. J was trimmed by 2 bases and V by 2 bases; bases with no gene match: 12. The CDR3 has 18 amino acids. Germline-derived CDR1 and CDR2 are MNHNS and SASEGT. Co-extraction of both nucleic acids (RNA and DNA) used roughly 18-32 mg of unsorted bulk tissue. Infection with HBV was chronic in patients; they were treatment-naive.

This TCR was sampled from a man between 35 and 55 years old with primary liver carcinoma and hepatitis B virus infection. Specimen: tumor-adjacent normal liver tissue. The chain combines TRBV6-1 with TRBJ2-3; 8 nucleotides line up with TRBD2. CDR3 sequence reads: CASSERGQLADYTDTQYF. DNA for the CDR3: TGTGCCAGCAGTGAAAGAGGGCAACTAGCGGATTACACAGATACGCAGTATTTT.